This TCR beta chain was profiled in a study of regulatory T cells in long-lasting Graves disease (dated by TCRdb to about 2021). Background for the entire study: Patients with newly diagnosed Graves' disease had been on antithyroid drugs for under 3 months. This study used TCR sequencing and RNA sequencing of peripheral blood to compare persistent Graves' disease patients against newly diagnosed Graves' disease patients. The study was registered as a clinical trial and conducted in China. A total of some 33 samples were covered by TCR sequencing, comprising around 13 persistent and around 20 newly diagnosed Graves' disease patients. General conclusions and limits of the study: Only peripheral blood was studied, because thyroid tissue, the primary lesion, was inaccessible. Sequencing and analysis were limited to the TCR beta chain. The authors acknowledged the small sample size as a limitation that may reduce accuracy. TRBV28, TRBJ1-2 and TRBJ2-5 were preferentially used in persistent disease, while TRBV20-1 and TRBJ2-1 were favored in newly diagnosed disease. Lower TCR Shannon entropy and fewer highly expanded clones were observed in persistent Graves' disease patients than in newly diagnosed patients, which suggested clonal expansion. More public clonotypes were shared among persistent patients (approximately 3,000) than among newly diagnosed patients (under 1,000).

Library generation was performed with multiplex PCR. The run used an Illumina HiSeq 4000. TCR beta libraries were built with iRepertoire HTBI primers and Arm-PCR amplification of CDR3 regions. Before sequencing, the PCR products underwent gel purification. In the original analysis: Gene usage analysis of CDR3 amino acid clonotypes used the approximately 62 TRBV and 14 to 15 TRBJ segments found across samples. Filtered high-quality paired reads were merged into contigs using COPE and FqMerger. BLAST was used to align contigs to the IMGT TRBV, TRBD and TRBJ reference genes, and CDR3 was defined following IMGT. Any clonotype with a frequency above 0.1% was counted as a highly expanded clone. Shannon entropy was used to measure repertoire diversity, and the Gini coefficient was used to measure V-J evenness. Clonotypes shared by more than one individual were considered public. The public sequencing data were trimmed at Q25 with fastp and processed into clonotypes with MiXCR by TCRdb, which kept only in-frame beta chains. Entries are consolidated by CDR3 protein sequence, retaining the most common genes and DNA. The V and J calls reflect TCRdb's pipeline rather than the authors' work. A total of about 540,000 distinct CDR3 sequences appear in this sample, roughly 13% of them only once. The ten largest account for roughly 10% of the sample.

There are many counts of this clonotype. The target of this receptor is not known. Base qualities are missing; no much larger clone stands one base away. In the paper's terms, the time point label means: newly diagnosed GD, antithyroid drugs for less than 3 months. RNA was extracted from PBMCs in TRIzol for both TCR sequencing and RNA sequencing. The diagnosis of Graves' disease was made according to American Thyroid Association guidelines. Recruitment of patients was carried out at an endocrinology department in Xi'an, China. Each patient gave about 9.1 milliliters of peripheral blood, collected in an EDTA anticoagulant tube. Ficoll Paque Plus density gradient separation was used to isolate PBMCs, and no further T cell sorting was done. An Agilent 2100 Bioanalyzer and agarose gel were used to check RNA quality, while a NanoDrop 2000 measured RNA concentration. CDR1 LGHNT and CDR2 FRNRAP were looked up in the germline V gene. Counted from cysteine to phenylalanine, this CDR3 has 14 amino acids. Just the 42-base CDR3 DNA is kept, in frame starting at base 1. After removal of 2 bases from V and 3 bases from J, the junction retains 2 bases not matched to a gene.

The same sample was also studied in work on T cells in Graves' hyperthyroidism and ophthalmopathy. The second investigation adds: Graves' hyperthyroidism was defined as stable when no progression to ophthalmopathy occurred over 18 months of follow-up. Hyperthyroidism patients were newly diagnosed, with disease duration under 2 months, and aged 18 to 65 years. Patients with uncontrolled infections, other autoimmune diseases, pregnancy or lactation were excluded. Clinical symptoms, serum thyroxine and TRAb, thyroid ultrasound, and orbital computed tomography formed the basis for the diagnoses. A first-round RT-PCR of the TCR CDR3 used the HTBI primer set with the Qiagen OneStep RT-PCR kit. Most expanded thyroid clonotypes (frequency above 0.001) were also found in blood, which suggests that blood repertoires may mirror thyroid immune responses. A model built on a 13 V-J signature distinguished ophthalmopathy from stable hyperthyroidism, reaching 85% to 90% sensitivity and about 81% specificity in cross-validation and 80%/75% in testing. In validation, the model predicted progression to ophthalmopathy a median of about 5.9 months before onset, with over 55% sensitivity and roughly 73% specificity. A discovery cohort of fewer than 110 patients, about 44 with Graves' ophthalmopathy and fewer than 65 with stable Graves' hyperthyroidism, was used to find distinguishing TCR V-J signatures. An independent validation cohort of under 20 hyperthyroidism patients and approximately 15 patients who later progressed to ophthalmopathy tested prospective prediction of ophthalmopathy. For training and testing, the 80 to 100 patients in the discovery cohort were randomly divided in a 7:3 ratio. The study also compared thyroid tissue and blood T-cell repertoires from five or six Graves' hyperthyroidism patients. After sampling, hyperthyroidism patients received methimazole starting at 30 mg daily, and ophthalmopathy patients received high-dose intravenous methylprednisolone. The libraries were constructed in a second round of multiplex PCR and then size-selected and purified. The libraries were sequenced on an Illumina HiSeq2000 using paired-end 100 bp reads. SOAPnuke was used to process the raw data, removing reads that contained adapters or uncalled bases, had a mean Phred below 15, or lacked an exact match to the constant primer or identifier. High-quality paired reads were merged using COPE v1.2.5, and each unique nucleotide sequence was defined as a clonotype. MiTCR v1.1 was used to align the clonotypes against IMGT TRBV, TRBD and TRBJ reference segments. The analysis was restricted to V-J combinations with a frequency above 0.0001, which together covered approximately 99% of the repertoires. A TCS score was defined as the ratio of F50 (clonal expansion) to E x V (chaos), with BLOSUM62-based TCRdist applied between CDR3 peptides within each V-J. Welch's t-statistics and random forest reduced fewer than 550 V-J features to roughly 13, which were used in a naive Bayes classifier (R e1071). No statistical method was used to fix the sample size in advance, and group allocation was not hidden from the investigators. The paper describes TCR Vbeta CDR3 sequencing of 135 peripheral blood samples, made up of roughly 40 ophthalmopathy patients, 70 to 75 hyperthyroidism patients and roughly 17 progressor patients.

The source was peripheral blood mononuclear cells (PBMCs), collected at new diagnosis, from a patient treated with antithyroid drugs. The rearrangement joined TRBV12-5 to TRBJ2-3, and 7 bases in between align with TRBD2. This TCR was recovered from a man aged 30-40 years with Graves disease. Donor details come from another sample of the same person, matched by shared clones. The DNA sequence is TGTGCTAGTGGTTTGCCTAGCGGTACAGATACGCAGTATTTT. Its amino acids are CASGLPSGTDTQYF.